Following are 5 T cell receptor beta chains from one sample sequenced in a study of neurological immune-mediated disorders. TCRdb reprocessed the 5' RACE reads with MiXCR, giving one entry per CDR3 protein. The sample has some 38,000 distinct CDR3 sequences, 13% to 15% seen once. The sequencing sample was made of PBMCs. All receptors come from a woman between 50 and 59 years old with HTLV-1-associated myelopathy (HAM/TSP).

Points on this clonotype: This may be a read error: a much more frequent sequence differs by one nucleotide. V and J are TRBV7-9 and TRBJ1-1, with 11 bases identical to TRBD1. Per the germline V gene, CDR1 is SEHNR and CDR2 is FQNEAQ (reference sequence). The CDR3 covers 16 residues. The DNA of the CDR3 is TGTGCCAGCAGCTTCCAAGGGACAGGGGGACTCACTGAAGCTTACTTT. This translates into CASSFQGTGGLTEAYF.

This clonotype appeared many times. This sequence joins TRBV18 and TRBJ1-1; 10 positions agree with TRBD1. J was trimmed by 3 bases and V by 6 bases; bases with no gene match: 7. Germline V gene sequence: CDR1 KGHSH, CDR2 LQKENI. This CDR3 contains 15 residues. DNA for the CDR3: TGTGCCAGCTCCCGGCTTGGGACAGGGGACACTGAAGCTTTCTTT. Residues: CASSRLGTGDTEAFF. The full variable domain, its missing parts supplied by reference TRBV18 and TRBJ1-1, is NAGVMQNPRHLVRRRGQEARLRCSPMKGHSHVYWYRQLPEEGLKFMVYLQKENIIDESGMPKERFSAEFPKEGPSILRIQQVVRGDSAAYFCASSRLGTGDTEAFFGQGTRLTVV.

This clonotype was observed many times. The chain employs TRBV29-1 and TRBJ2-5; possibly TRBD1 or TRBD2 for D (7 bases each). V lost 3 bases to trimming and J lost 1 base, with 12 bases between them. The CDR3 has 14 amino acids. Germline CDR1 reads SQVTM; CDR2 reads ANQGSEA. The DNA for the CDR3 is TGCAGCGTTGACAGGGGGGGGAGCCAAGAGACCCAGTACTTC. It yields the protein CSVDRGGSQETQYF.

The table lists this clonotype with many counts. V usage is TRBV6-5 and J usage is TRBJ1-4; D gene ambiguous. This CDR3 is 13 amino acids long. The germline V gene has CDR1 MNHEY and CDR2 SVGAGI. V was pared by 4 bases and J by 7 bases, with 10 bases between. CDR3 amino acids: CASSFRGREKLFF. The CDR3 DNA reads TGTGCCAGCAGTTTTCGAGGACGTGAAAAACTGTTTTTT.

This clonotype has a count of ten or more. The J gene is TRBJ1-1, the V gene TRBV20-1; D not certain. The CDR3 has 13 amino acids. Germline V gene data show CDR1 as DFQATT and CDR2 as SNEGSKA (reference sequence). Deletions cut 0 bases from V and 6 bases from J, with 11 bases between. The CDR3 loop is CSARDPGRAEAFF. CDR3 DNA sequence: TGCAGTGCTAGAGACCCCGGGCGGGCTGAAGCTTTCTTT.